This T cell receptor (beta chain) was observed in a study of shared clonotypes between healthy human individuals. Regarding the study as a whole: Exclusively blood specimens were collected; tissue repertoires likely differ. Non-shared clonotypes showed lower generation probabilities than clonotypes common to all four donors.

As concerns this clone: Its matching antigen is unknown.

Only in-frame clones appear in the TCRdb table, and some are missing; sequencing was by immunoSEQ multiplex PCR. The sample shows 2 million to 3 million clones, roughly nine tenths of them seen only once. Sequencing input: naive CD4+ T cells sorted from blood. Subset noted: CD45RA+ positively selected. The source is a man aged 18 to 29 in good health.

CDR3 bases: TGTGCCAGCAGCTTCGAAGGGACAGGGGCCTATGGCTACACCTTC. As protein: CASSFEGTGAYGYTF. The chain recombines TRBV5-4 with TRBJ1-2, with 10 bases matching TRBD1. The CDR3 spans 15 residues. The V gene's germline CDR1 is SGHNT and CDR2 YYREEE (reference sequence). Trimming at V came to 2 bases and at J to 4 bases, leaving 5 bases not matched to a gene.